This entry is about one TCR beta chain. These data come from a study of cytomegalovirus exposure and HLA in healthy donors. The PCR used 60 Vbeta and 13 Jbeta primers. Some clones are missing from TCRdb's copy, which holds only in-frame ones; the method was immunoSEQ multiplex PCR. Its listing shows 75,000 to 95,000 clones. Germline-derived CDR1 and CDR2 are SQVTM and ANQGSEA. The length of the CDR3 is 13 residues. V was pared by 5 bases and J by 0 bases, with 11 bases between. Each donor's status was that of a healthy bone marrow donor. The TCR originated in a man younger than 40 in good health and CMV-seronegative. Source material: PBMCs. This rearrangement joins TRBV29-1 to TRBJ2-7; D gene unclear. The CDR3 bases are TGCAGCGTTTACCTGAGTCTCTCCTACGAGCAGTACTTC. Translating it yields CSVYLSLSYEQYF.